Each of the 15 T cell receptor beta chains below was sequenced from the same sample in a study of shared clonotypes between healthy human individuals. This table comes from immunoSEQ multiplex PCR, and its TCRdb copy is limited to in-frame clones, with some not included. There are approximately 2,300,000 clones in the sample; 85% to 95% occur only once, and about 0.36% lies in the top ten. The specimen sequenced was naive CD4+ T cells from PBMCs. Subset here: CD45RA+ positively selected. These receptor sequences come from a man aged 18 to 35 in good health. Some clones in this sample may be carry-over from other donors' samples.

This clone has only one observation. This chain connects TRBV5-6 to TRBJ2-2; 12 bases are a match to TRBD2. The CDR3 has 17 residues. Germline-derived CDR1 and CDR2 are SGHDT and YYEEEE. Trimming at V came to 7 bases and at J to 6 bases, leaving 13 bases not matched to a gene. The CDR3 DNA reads TGTGCCAGCGCTACCAGGACTAGCGGGAATTACCCCGGGGAGCTGTTTTTT. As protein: CASATRTSGNYPGELFF.

CDR3 sequence: CASSLAPGGTEAFF. CDR3 DNA: TGCGCCAGCAGCTTGGCCCCAGGGGGCACTGAAGCTTTCTTT. The chain couples TRBV5-1 to TRBJ1-1; 7 nucleotides match TRBD1. Germline CDR1 and CDR2: SGHRS and YFSETQ. The length of the CDR3 is 14 residues. J was trimmed by 4 bases and V by 0 bases; bases with no gene match: 3.

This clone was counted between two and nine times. CDR3: CASSPRTGHQPQHF. CDR3 sequence (DNA): TGTGCCAGCAGCCCGCGGACAGGGCATCAGCCCCAGCATTTT. This rearrangement joins TRBV7-2 to TRBJ1-5, with 8 bases fitting TRBD1. Germline V CDR1 and CDR2: SGHTA, FQGNSA. V was pared by 5 bases and J by 5 bases, with 5 bases of the junction left unmatched. This CDR3 is built from 14 residues.

In nucleotides, the CDR3 is TGTGCCAGTCCCCCCCCGGGACAGGGGTTAGGAACTGAAGCTTTCTTT. Its protein is CASPPPGQGLGTEAFF. This sequence joins TRBV28 and TRBJ1-1, with 10 bases identical to TRBD1. J gave up 5 bases and V 9 bases, and 15 bases lay outside the gene matches. CDR1 is MDHEN, CDR2 SYDVKM, per germline. The CDR3 has 16 residues.

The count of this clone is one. The CDR3 bases are TGCGCCAGCAGCTTGGTGATGACTAGCGGAACAGATACGCAGTATTTT. Protein sequence: CASSLVMTSGTDTQYF. The chain uses TRBV5-1 and TRBJ2-3, with 9 bases matching TRBD2. The junction had 5 bases not matched to a gene; V was cut back by 0 bases and J by 3 bases. Germline V gene data show CDR1 as SGHRS and CDR2 as YFSETQ. This CDR3 contains 16 residues.

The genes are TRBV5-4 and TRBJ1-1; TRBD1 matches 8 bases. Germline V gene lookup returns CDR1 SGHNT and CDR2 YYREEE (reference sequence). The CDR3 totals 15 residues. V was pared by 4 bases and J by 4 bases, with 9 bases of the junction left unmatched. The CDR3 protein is CASSQAYRGGTEAFF. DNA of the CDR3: TGTGCCAGCAGCCAGGCTTACAGGGGGGGCACTGAAGCTTTCTTT.

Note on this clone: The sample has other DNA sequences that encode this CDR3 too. The CDR3 loop reads CASSPPPGETQYF. The CDR3, as DNA: TGTGCCAGCTCACCACCGCCCGGGGAGACCCAGTACTTC. The genes are TRBV18 and TRBJ2-5, with unresolved D. Trimming removed 0 bases at V and 5 bases at J, with 7 bases between. Germline V CDR1 and CDR2: KGHSH, LQKENI. The CDR3 loop spans 13 amino acids.

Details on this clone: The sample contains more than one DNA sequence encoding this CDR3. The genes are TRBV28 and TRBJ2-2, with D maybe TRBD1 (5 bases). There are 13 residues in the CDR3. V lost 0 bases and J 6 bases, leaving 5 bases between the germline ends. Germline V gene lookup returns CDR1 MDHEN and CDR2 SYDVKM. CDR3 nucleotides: TGTGCCAGCAGTTTATGGGGGCCCGGGGAGCTGTTTTTT. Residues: CASSLWGPGELFF.

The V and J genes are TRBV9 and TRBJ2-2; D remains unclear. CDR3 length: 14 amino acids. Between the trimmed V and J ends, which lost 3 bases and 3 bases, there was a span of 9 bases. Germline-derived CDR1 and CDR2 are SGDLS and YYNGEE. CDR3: CASSGLTDTGELFF. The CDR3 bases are TGTGCCAGCAGCGGGCTGACGGACACCGGGGAGCTGTTTTTT.

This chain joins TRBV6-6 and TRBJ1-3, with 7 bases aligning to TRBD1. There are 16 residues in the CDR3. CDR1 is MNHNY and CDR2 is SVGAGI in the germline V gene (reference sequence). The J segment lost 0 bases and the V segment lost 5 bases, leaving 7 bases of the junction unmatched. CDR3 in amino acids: CASSTGTDLSGNTIYF. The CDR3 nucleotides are TGTGCCAGCAGTACCGGGACAGACCTCTCTGGAAACACCATATATTTT.

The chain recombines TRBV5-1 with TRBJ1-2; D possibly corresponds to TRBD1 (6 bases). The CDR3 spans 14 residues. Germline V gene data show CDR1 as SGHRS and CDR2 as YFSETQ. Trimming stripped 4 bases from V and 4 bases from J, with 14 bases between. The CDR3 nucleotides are TGCGCCAGCAGCCCCACAGGGATACCCTATGGCTACACCTTC. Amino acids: CASSPTGIPYGYTF. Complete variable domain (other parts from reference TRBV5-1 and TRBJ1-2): KAGVTQTPRYLIKTRGQQVTLSCSPISGHRSVSWYQQTPGQGLQFLFEYFSETQRNKGNFPGRFSGRQFSNSRSEMNVSTLELGDSALYLCASSPTGIPYGYTFGSGTRLTVV.

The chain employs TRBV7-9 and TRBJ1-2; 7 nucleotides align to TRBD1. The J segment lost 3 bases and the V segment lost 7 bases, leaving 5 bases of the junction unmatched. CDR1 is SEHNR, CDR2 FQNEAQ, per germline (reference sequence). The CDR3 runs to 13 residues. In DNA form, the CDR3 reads TGTGCCAGCACCCAAGACAGGGACTATGGCTACACCTTC. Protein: CASTQDRDYGYTF.

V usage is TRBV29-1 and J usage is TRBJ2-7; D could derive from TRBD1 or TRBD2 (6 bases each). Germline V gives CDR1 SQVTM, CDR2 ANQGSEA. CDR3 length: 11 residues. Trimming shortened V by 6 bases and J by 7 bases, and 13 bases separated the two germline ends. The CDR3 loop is CSVGGLTEQYF. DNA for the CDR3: TGCAGCGTAGGGGGACTTACTGAGCAGTACTTC.

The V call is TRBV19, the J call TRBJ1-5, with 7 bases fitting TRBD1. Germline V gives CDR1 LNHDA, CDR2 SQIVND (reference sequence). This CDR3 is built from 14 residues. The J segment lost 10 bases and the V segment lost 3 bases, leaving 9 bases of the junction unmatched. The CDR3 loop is CASSISSGGSPQHF. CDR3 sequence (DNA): TGTGCCAGTAGTATCTCCTCAGGGGGAAGTCCCCAGCATTTT.

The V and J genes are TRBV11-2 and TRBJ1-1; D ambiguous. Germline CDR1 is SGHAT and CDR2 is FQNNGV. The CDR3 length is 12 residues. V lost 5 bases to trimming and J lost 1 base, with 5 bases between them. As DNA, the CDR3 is TGTGCCAGCAGCGCGGGGAACACTGAAGCTTTCTTT. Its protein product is CASSAGNTEAFF.